This T cell receptor beta chain derives from a study of identifying expanded T cells in peripheral blood. Using immunoSEQ multiplex PCR, the repertoire was profiled, and TCRdb retains in-frame clones only, with some absent. This sample has 100,000 or so clones, with around 85% found just once. This clone has just a few counts. The antigen remains unidentified. Whole-study results and caveats: Variance in clone template counts between roughly two-week samples significantly increased with total template count across all healthy donors. Over about two and four weeks, about 15 and 19 clones changed, versus around 1.3 between replicates.

Losses at the gene ends were 8 bases for V and 5 bases for J; bases not matched to a gene: 5. Germline V gene lookup returns CDR1 MNHEY and CDR2 SMNVEV (reference sequence). This CDR3 contains 12 residues. This clonotype was sampled from a person aged 18 to 70 in good health. The sample was blood. This chain uses TRBV27 with TRBJ2-7; 8 nucleotides align to TRBD1. The CDR3 sequence: CASRQGIDEQYF. The CDR3 DNA reads as TGTGCCAGCCGACAGGGGATCGACGAGCAGTACTTC.